These T cell receptor beta chains were read from a single sample in a study of persistence of HIV-infected CD4 T cells. Their antigens are not known. Repertoires were generated with immunoSEQ multiplex PCR, while TCRdb's copy carries only in-frame clones and drops some. Among about 45,000 clones listed, roughly 90% were seen once. The starting material was CD4+ T cells sorted from PBMCs after roughly 18-hour stimulation, obtained from a patient who received antiretroviral therapy. These receptors originate from an adult man with HIV who was CMV-seropositive. The CDR3 runs from the conserved cysteine through the conserved F or W. A D gene is named only where the DNA matches it firmly. The size entry is marked missing in some rows and otherwise reads once, few, many or a size class.

v_call: TRBV5-4; j_call: TRBJ2-2; clone_size: .; d_call: TRBD2; cdr3_length: 17; cdr3_nt: TGTGCCAGCAGCCTCGGACTAGCGGGGGGTTGGACCGGGGAGCTGTTTTTT; cdr3_aa: CASSLGLAGGWTGELFF
v_call: TRBV11-2; j_call: TRBJ2-7; clone_size: .; d_call: .; cdr3_length: 14; cdr3_nt: TGTGCCAGCAGCTTAATCCCCAGGGGTGGCGAGCAGTACTTC; cdr3_aa: CASSLIPRGGEQYF
v_call: TRBV7-9; j_call: TRBJ2-2; clone_size: .; d_call: TRBD2; cdr3_length: 15; cdr3_nt: TGTGCCAGCAGCTTTAGCGGGGAAACCACCGGGGAGCTGTTTTTT; cdr3_aa: CASSFSGETTGELFF
v_call: TRBV28; j_call: TRBJ2-3; clone_size: once; d_call: TRBD2; cdr3_length: 13; cdr3_nt: TGTGCCAGCAACGAGGCGGGGGGGGATACGCAGTATTTT; cdr3_aa: CASNEAGGDTQYF
v_call: TRBV12-3/TRBV12-4; j_call: TRBJ2-7; clone_size: .; d_call: .; cdr3_length: 12; cdr3_nt: TGTGCCAGCACACCCCTCGGGTACGAGCAGTACTTC; cdr3_aa: CASTPLGYEQYF
v_call: TRBV28; j_call: TRBJ1-2; clone_size: .; d_call: .; cdr3_length: 13; cdr3_nt: TGTGCCAGCAGTTCTGCGGGCCGATATGGCTACACCTTC; cdr3_aa: CASSSAGRYGYTF
v_call: TRBV4-1; j_call: TRBJ1-5; clone_size: few; d_call: .; cdr3_length: 13; cdr3_nt: TGCGCCAGCAGCCGCGGGGGGGCTCAGCCCCAGCATTTT; cdr3_aa: CASSRGGAQPQHF
v_call: TRBV29-1; j_call: TRBJ1-1; clone_size: .; d_call: TRBD1; cdr3_length: 13; cdr3_nt: TGCAGCGTCCTGACAGGGGTGAACACTGAAGCTTTCTTT; cdr3_aa: CSVLTGVNTEAFF
v_call: TRBV28; j_call: TRBJ2-1; clone_size: .; d_call: .; cdr3_length: 16; cdr3_nt: TGTGCCAGCAGCAGCCGGGGGGCCCTCTCCTACAATGAGCAGTTCTTC; cdr3_aa: CASSSRGALSYNEQFF
v_call: TRBV9; j_call: TRBJ1-1; clone_size: .; d_call: .; cdr3_length: 15; cdr3_nt: TGTGCCAGCAGCCCCAGGACGAAGATGAACACTGAAGCTTTCTTT; cdr3_aa: CASSPRTKMNTEAFF
v_call: TRBV7-6; j_call: TRBJ1-6; clone_size: .; d_call: .; cdr3_length: 12; cdr3_nt: TGTGCCAGCAGCTTAAGGAATTCACCCCTCCACTTT; cdr3_aa: CASSLRNSPLHF
v_call: TRBV11-3; j_call: TRBJ2-3; clone_size: .; d_call: .; cdr3_length: 12; cdr3_nt: TGTGCCAGCAGCCCCGGGACAGATACGCAGTATTTT; cdr3_aa: CASSPGTDTQYF
v_call: TRBV7-4; j_call: TRBJ1-4; clone_size: .; d_call: .; cdr3_length: 15; cdr3_nt: TGTGCCAGCAGCCGCCGGCGGGGCAGGGGTGAAAAACTGTTTTTT; cdr3_aa: CASSRRRGRGEKLFF
v_call: TRBV14; j_call: TRBJ2-2; clone_size: .; d_call: TRBD1; cdr3_length: 16; cdr3_nt: TGTGCCAGCAGCGCGACAGGGGCCCAGTACACCGGGGAGCTGTTTTTT; cdr3_aa: CASSATGAQYTGELFF
v_call: TRBV7-9; j_call: TRBJ2-2; clone_size: .; d_call: TRBD2; cdr3_length: 15; cdr3_nt: TGTGCCAGCAGGAGCGGGGGGGCCCACACCGGGGAGCTGTTTTTT; cdr3_aa: CASRSGGAHTGELFF
v_call: TRBV2; j_call: TRBJ1-3; clone_size: .; d_call: .; cdr3_length: 13; cdr3_nt: TGTGCCAGCAGTGGGGCTGCTGGAAACACCATATATTTT; cdr3_aa: CASSGAAGNTIYF
v_call: TRBV5-4; j_call: TRBJ2-2; clone_size: .; d_call: .; cdr3_length: 13; cdr3_nt: TGTGCCAGCAGCTTGGTGGGGCGCGGGGAGCTGTTTTTT; cdr3_aa: CASSLVGRGELFF
v_call: TRBV15; j_call: TRBJ1-3; clone_size: .; d_call: .; cdr3_length: 15; cdr3_nt: TGTGCCACCAGCCGGACGGAACACTCTGGAAACACCATATATTTT; cdr3_aa: CATSRTEHSGNTIYF